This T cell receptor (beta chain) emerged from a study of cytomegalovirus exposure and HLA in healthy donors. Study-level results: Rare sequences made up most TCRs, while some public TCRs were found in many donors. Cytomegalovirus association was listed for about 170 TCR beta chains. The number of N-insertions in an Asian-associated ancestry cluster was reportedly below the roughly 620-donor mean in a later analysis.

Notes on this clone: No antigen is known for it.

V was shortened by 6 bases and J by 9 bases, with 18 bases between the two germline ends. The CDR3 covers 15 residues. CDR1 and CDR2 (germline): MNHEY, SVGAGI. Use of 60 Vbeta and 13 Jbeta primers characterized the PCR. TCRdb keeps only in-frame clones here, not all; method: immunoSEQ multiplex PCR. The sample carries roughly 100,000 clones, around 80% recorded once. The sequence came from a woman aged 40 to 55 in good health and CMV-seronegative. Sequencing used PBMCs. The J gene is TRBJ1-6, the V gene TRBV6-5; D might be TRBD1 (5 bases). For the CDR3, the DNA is TGTGCCAGCAGGACCCTCGGGACGGGGGTTTCACCCCTCCACTTT. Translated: CASRTLGTGVSPLHF.